This note documents a single T cell receptor beta chain sequence. Its recognized antigen is unknown. Base qualities are not provided; no much larger clone lies one nucleotide away. This sample was included in a study of blood T cell repertoires in COVID-19 (TCRdb year 2020). Some background on the complete study: Samples covering the acute and convalescent phases of COVID-19 were provided by collaborators in the United States, Italy and Spain. Samples were obtained from the ongoing ImmuneRACE study (first 160 participants) and from approximately 1,200 subjects provided by 6 global collaborators. The prospective study material was composed of cDNA or gDNA derived from T cells, B-cell-depleted T cells, or PBMCs. Nearly every sample came with metadata listing a de-identified subject ID, COVID-19 status, age in years and sex. The dataset comprised deeply sampled blood TCRbeta repertoires from subjects exposed to, actively infected with, or recovered from COVID-19. The repertoires were released in a freely available public database intended as a resource for research on the immune response to SARS-CoV-2. HLA class I and class II types, where available, came from metadata supplied by the sample provider rather than from assay-based typing. Broader findings and caveats from the paper: The quantity of clinical and demographic metadata differed by source and by participant and was supplied without curation.

TCRbeta CDR3 regions were amplified from genomic DNA using the immunoSEQ Assay, a bias-controlled multiplex PCR. The study's processing was this. Within the assay, amplification of reference gene primers was used to estimate how many nucleated cells each sample contained. Sequence reads were collapsed and filtered to measure the absolute abundance of every unique TCRbeta CDR3 rearrangement. Productive Simpson clonality was computed per sample as the square root of Simpson's diversity index over productive rearrangements. TCRdb re-hosts the immuneACCESS table, in-frame sequences only. Its copies lack some clones; in the studies checked, an unresolved V gene accounts for under half of them, and the cause for the rest is not known. V and J calls plus clone size are reproduced from that table; the DNA served to infer D and trimming. This sample comprises about 180,000 clones, 88% of them detected only once. The ten largest account for 4% of the sample.

Collaborating institutions collected whole blood in K2EDTA tubes following their own protocols. For TCRbeta analysis, collaborators shipped samples in one of three forms: frozen whole blood, isolated PBMCs, or DNA extracted from either of those sample types. The CDR3 runs 16 residues from the cysteine to the phenylalanine. The DNA shown is the 48-base CDR3, in frame from base 1. According to the germline V gene, CDR1 reads MGHRA and CDR2 reads YSYEKL. The V end loses 0 bases and the J end loses 4 bases, and a stretch of 12 bases separates them. Sequencing was done on a sample of peripheral blood. The sequence was collected from a young woman with acute or convalescent COVID-19. The chain is encoded by TRBV4-1 joined to TRBJ2-2; 5 matching bases give a weak D call of TRBD2. The CDR3 sequence is CASSQERARGTGELFF. The nucleotide sequence reads as follows: TGCGCCAGCAGCCAAGAACGGGCCCGGGGCACCGGGGAGCTGTTTTTT.